This TCR beta chain was captured in a study of blood T cell repertoires in COVID-19. CDR1 LGHDT and CDR2 YNNKEL come from the germline V gene (reference sequence). V shed 4 bases and J shed 6 bases, with 16 bases lying between them. This CDR3 contains 14 residues. Sequencing used immunoSEQ multiplex PCR; TCRdb keeps in-frame clones, though not all of them. Of 200,000 to 250,000 clones in the sample, around 81% are singletons; the top ten hold 7.2%. The V and J genes are TRBV3-1 (or the pseudogene TRBV3-2) and TRBJ2-7; D is uncertain. The sample comprised peripheral blood. The sequence was collected from an older woman with acute or convalescent COVID-19. The CDR3 is CASSPLNSRLEQYF. In DNA, the CDR3 is TGTGCCAGCAGCCCACTGAACAGCCGCCTCGAGCAGTACTTC.